This T cell receptor beta chain was documented in a study of blood T cells in healthy people across ages (dated by TCRdb to between 2014 and 2017). Turning to the overall study: In model experiments, template switching captured roughly one uniquely barcoded TCR beta cDNA molecule for every two T cells. Age-related changes in TCR beta repertoire diversity were measured in the study by deep sequencing normalized with unique cDNA molecular identifiers. Donors were grouped into four age groups: young (average about 15 years), middle-aged (less than 40), aged (about 60) and long-lived (approximately 75). To avoid experimental bias, donors of different ages were randomly spread across the sequencing lanes. Using the same blood draw, the study looked at two additional independent replicas of 1 million unique cDNA reads for two donors, one aged 18 to 30 and the other aged 80 or older. Overall results and qualifications from the work: Observed TCR beta diversity correlated strongly with the percentage of naive T cells measured by flow cytometry. Compared with the aged group, the long-lived group had more naive CD4+ T cells, fewer expanded clones and increased TCR diversity, suggesting age selection. The CMV infection status of donors was not known, potentially confounding age-related changes in expanded clonotypes. As age increased, observed TCR beta diversity per million T cells dropped in a roughly linear way, and a significant reduction was already evident by age approximately 40. Bulk unsorted PBMC profiling prevented conclusive comparison of naive and antigen-experienced compartments. Estimates of total diversity based on one million sequenced T cells were considered lower bounds and underestimates.

The library came from 5' RACE. The run used an Illumina HiSeq 2500. A second PCR of roughly 7 to 12 cycles was performed with a sample-barcoded 5' primer and a J-beta primer mix. A unique molecular identifier was introduced onto each TCR beta cDNA molecule by a template-switch 5' adaptor carrying 12 random nucleotides. Each sample yielded at least 3 million CDR3-containing paired-end reads. First-strand cDNA synthesis was performed from all RNA using the Mint cDNA synthesis kit, with priming by a TRBC-specific oligonucleotide. Following uracil-DNA glycosylase treatment, all cDNA underwent a first 18-cycle PCR with the universal primers M1SS and BC2_uni_R. The study's own analysis went as follows. For normalization, 1 million high-quality reads, each with a distinct molecular identifier, were randomly selected from each sample. Instead of being binned into consensus sequences, reads that shared molecular identifiers were thrown out. MiTCR, set to a Q25 quality threshold and the strictest error-elimination algorithm, was used for CDR3 identification, clonotype clustering and error correction. Lower-bound total TCR beta diversity was estimated with a nonparametric unseen species model using Euler transformation. TCRdb reran the public reads through fastp at Q25 and MiXCR, keeping productive beta chains. Each record represents a unique CDR3 protein, reported with the most common genes and DNA among its rows. These V and J calls derive from TCRdb rather than the authors' analysis. The sample table contains about 650,000 distinct CDR3 sequences; only one count was recorded for roughly 32% of them. Approximately 15% of the sample rests with the top ten.

Donors were 40 or so systemically healthy Caucasian individuals from Russia aged about 6 to 100 years. Each donor gave ten milliliters of peripheral blood, drawn into EDTA-treated Vacutainer tubes. Ficoll-Paque density-gradient centrifugation was used to isolate PBMCs, with at least 7 million per sample. Trizol reagent was used to extract total RNA from PBMCs, with at least 5.5 micrograms per sample. For every donor, flow cytometry on a PBMC aliquot measured the percentage of naive CD45RAhigh/CD27high T cells. This clonotype was counted many times. The antigen it recognizes is unknown. Nothing much larger sits one base from this clone, and base qualities are not available. The germline V gene (reference sequence) provides CDR1 LNHNV and CDR2 YYDKDF. V drops 0 bases and J drops 3 bases, leaving 12 bases in between. The CDR3 runs 16 amino acids, cysteine and phenylalanine included. Kept here is only the CDR3 DNA, which spans 48 bases and is read in frame from base 1.

The TCR originated in a woman of 80 years or more in good health. Donor details come from another sample of the same person, matched by shared clones. The chain employs TRBV15 and TRBJ2-1; D gene: possibly TRBD1, on 5 matching bases. The material sequenced was blood. The CDR3 region: CATSRDATGDYNEQFF. The DNA reads TGTGCCACCAGCAGAGATGCTACAGGAGACTACAATGAGCAGTTCTTC.